This is a list of T cell receptor beta chains from one sample in a study of metastatic and nonmetastatic thyroid tumors. TCRdb re-analyzed the PCR reads through MiXCR. Of about 64,000 clones in the sample, 4% to 4.5% were seen once. The sample was blood. The receptors here all came from a female donor with papillary thyroid cancer or a benign thyroid nodule (not recorded which). Some clones in this sample may be carry-over from other donors' samples. The CDR3 runs from the conserved cysteine through the conserved F or W. Fields, in order: J gene, V gene, CDR3 protein.

TRBJ2-3	TRBV7-3	CASSLLRADTQYF
TRBJ1-1	TRBV9	CASSPPRQGQNTEAFF
TRBJ2-1	TRBV2	CASSEEGLQNNEQFF
TRBJ2-7	TRBV27	CASSLSFDSGRGSYEQYF
TRBJ2-3	TRBV7-3	CASSLQGGGRGGTQYF
TRBJ1-1	TRBV7-3	CASSFQGRAPEAFF
TRBJ2-3	TRBV5-1	CASSLYPLPTGQLADTQYF
TRBJ2-2	TRBV11-2	CASSTSGRALDTGELFF
TRBJ1-5	TRBV28	CASSSGQRNQPQHF
TRBJ1-1	TRBV28	CASSPQGPLRGAFF
TRBJ2-2	TRBV2	CASVGGHSTGELFF